What follows describes a single TCR beta chain. The target antigen is unknown. The repertoire was sequenced with immunoSEQ multiplex PCR; TCRdb's copy has only in-frame clones and lacks some. Among roughly 2,100 clones listed, about nine tenths were seen once. The data belong to a study of chemoradiotherapy in HPV16-positive cancers. Whole-study findings and limits: Functional assays defining HPV-specific T cells used only a couple of HPV16-positive patients.

Repeated repertoire sampling spanned the course of chemoradiotherapy. V was trimmed by 0 bases and J by 8 bases, leaving 9 bases between them. This CDR3 contains 13 residues. Germline V gene lookup returns CDR1 SGDLS and CDR2 YYNGEE. The sequenced sample was tumor tissue, obtained from a patient who underwent chemoradiotherapy. The genes are TRBV9 and TRBJ2-1; D is possibly TRBD1 (5 bases). This TCR was recovered from a human donor with HPV-associated anogenital cancer. The CDR3 here is CASSVELGDEQFF. CDR3 bases: TGTGCCAGCAGCGTAGAGTTAGGGGATGAGCAGTTCTTC.